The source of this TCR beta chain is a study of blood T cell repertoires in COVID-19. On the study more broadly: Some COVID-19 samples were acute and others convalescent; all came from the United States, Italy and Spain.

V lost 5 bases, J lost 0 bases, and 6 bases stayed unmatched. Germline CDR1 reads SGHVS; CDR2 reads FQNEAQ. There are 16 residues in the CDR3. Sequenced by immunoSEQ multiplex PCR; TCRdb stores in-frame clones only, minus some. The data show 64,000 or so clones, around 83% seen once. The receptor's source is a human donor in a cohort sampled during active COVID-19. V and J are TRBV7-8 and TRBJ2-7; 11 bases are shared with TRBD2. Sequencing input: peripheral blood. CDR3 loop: CASSTNLAGGSYEQYF. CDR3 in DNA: TGTGCCAGCAGCACTAACCTAGCGGGGGGCTCCTACGAGCAGTACTTC.